This T cell receptor beta chain was recorded in a study of cytomegalovirus exposure and HLA in healthy donors. The V and J ends lost 2 bases and 6 bases respectively, with 12 bases between them. Germline V lookup: CDR1 SGHDT, CDR2 YYEEEE. The CDR3 consists of 14 residues. The primer mix had 60 Vbeta and 13 Jbeta primers. The repertoire was sequenced with immunoSEQ multiplex PCR; TCRdb's copy has only in-frame clones and lacks some. This repertoire shows 99,000 or so clones, approximately 12% found once; its top ten account for 16%. Sequenced sample: PBMCs. The TCR was taken from a man between 40 and 49 years old in good health and CMV-seropositive. The chain is built from TRBV5-6 and TRBJ1-3; a possible D gene is TRBD1 (6 bases). The CDR3: CASSFTGRVNTIYF. The CDR3 nucleotides are TGTGCCAGCAGCTTTACAGGGAGGGTAAACACCATATATTTT.